This is a list of T cell receptor beta chains from one sample in a study of cytomegalovirus exposure and HLA in healthy donors. Generated by immunoSEQ multiplex PCR, the TCRdb table keeps only in-frame clones and is missing some. The sample consists of about 100,000 clones, 60% to 85% of them appearing once. Sequencing was carried out using PBMCs. These TCRs come from a female donor in good health and CMV-seropositive. The CDR3 runs from the conserved cysteine through the conserved F or W. Each record gives: CDR3 length, J gene, clone size, V gene, D gene, CDR3 DNA, CDR3 protein. The D gene is left open where the match is weak. Clone size appears in some rows only: once, few, many, or a class for an expanded clone.

13	TRBJ2-3	NA	TRBV6-5	NA	TGTGCCAGCAGCCCCGCGGGGACAGATACGCAGTATTTT	CASSPAGTDTQYF
15	TRBJ2-7	NA	TRBV5-4	TRBD1	TGTGCCAGCAGCCGACCGGGACAGGGAAGTGGCGAGCAGTACTTC	CASSRPGQGSGEQYF
15	TRBJ2-1	NA	TRBV28	NA	TGTGCCAGCAGCCCCCCAGGCAGCTCCTACAATGAGCAGTTCTTC	CASSPPGSSYNEQFF
14	TRBJ2-1	NA	TRBV19	TRBD2	TGTGCCAGTCGAAGCGGGGGGGCGTACAATGAGCAGTTCTTC	CASRSGGAYNEQFF
17	TRBJ2-1	NA	TRBV13	TRBD2	TGTGCCAGCAGCTTAGGGCGGAGCGGGAGGGCCCCGAATGAGCAGTTCTTC	CASSLGRSGRAPNEQFF
13	TRBJ2-3	NA	TRBV18	NA	TGTGCCAGCTCACCGCCGGGAGCAGATACGCAGTATTTT	CASSPPGADTQYF
15	TRBJ1-4	NA	TRBV7-9	TRBD1	TGTGCCAGCAGCCTTAACAGGGGCCTCGGGGAAAAACTGTTTTTT	CASSLNRGLGEKLFF
13	TRBJ1-1	NA	TRBV19	NA	TGTGCCAGTACCCCTAGGAGGCACACTGAAGCTTTCTTT	CASTPRRHTEAFF
12	TRBJ1-1	NA	TRBV28	NA	TGTGCCAGCAGTCTAATCTTAAGTGAAGCTTTCTTT	CASSLILSEAFF
16	TRBJ2-2	NA	TRBV9	NA	TGTGCCAGCAGCAAATCCTGGGCAGGAAACACCGGGGAGCTGTTTTTT	CASSKSWAGNTGELFF
14	TRBJ2-5	NA	TRBV29-1	NA	TGCAGCGTTGAAGCGTGGCAGGGAGGTCGGACCCAGTACTTC	CSVEAWQGGRTQYF
16	TRBJ2-3	NA	TRBV5-1	TRBD2	TGCGCCAGCAGCTACGGACTAGCGGGGTCAACAGATACGCAGTATTTT	CASSYGLAGSTDTQYF
15	TRBJ1-2	NA	TRBV5-6	NA	TGTGCCAGCAGCTTGGGGCGGTTCCCGTCCTATGGCTACACCTTC	CASSLGRFPSYGYTF
15	TRBJ2-7	NA	TRBV21-1	NA	TGTGCCAGCAGCTGCCGTGAGACAGGGTCCTACGAGCAGTACTTC	CASSCRETGSYEQYF
15	TRBJ2-2	NA	TRBV9	NA	TGTGCCAGCAGCGTAATGCAGGGGCCTACCGGGGAGCTGTTTTTT	CASSVMQGPTGELFF
16	TRBJ2-1	NA	TRBV10-3	NA	TGTGCCATCAGTGAGTCCGGGGGTGTTCCCAACAATGAGCAGTTCTTC	CAISESGGVPNNEQFF
16	TRBJ2-1	NA	TRBV5-1	TRBD2	TGCGCCAGCAGCTTGTTCGTCACGGGGGGTAACAATGAGCAGTTCTTC	CASSLFVTGGNNEQFF
14	TRBJ2-1	NA	TRBV6-1	TRBD2	TGTGCCAGCAGTGAGCCGGGACTAGCGGGAGAGCAGTTCTTC	CASSEPGLAGEQFF
15	TRBJ2-7	NA	TRBV9	NA	TGTGCCAGCAGCGTCCAAGCTACCACAGACTACGAGCAGTACTTC	CASSVQATTDYEQYF
12	TRBJ2-7	once	TRBV21-1	NA	TGTGCCAGGGGTAGCGGGAGGGACGAGCAGTACTTC	CARGSGRDEQYF
15	TRBJ2-2	NA	TRBV5-4	NA	TGTGCCAGCAGCTTTTTTAAGGGAGACACCGGGGAGCTGTTTTTT	CASSFFKGDTGELFF
14	TRBJ2-2	NA	TRBV2	TRBD1	TGTGCCAGCAGCGACACAGGGGTGGCCGGGGAGCTGTTTTTT	CASSDTGVAGELFF
14	TRBJ1-4	once	TRBV5-1	NA	TGCGCCAGCAGCTTGGGGGACTTTAATGAAAAACTGTTTTTT	CASSLGDFNEKLFF
16	TRBJ2-1	NA	TRBV7-2	TRBD2	TGTGCCAGCAGCTTAACTAGCGCAGCTCCTGGTAATGAGCAGTTCTTC	CASSLTSAAPGNEQFF
15	TRBJ1-6	NA	TRBV30	NA	TGTGCCTTGAGGGTGGGGGCGTCCTATAATTCACCCCTCCACTTT	CALRVGASYNSPLHF
16	TRBJ1-5	NA	TRBV4-1	NA	TGCGCCAGCAGCCAAGAACGGGCAGGGGTCAATCAGCCCCAGCATTTT	CASSQERAGVNQPQHF
13	TRBJ2-5	NA	TRBV11-2	TRBD1	TGTGCCAGCAGCAAGACAGGGGTAGAGACCCAGTACTTC	CASSKTGVETQYF
15	TRBJ2-2	once	TRBV6-6	TRBD2	TGTGCCAGCAGTGGGACTAGCGGGAACACCGGGGAGCTGTTTTTT	CASSGTSGNTGELFF
14	TRBJ1-1	NA	TRBV10-2	NA	TGCGCCAGCAGTGAGTTTGGAGGGACGGCTGAAGCTTTCTTT	CASSEFGGTAEAFF
15	TRBJ1-2	once	TRBV5-4	NA	TGTGCCAGCAGCCGAGGACCGACAGCTAACTATGGCTACACCTTC	CASSRGPTANYGYTF
15	TRBJ1-4	NA	TRBV7-9	TRBD1	TGTGCCAGCAGCTTAGGGACAGGACAAAATGAAAAACTGTTTTTT	CASSLGTGQNEKLFF
14	TRBJ1-5	few	TRBV7-2	NA	TGTGCCAGCAGCTTGGGCATCAGAGATCAGCCCCAGCATTTT	CASSLGIRDQPQHF
16	TRBJ1-1	few	TRBV6-5	NA	TGTGCCAGCAGTTACTCGTTTCTTAGTGGGAACACTGAAGCTTTCTTT	CASSYSFLSGNTEAFF
15	TRBJ1-2	NA	TRBV28	NA	TGTGCCAGCAGTTTATATGCAGGGAACCACTATGGCTACACCTTC	CASSLYAGNHYGYTF
13	TRBJ2-5	NA	TRBV18	NA	TGTGCCAGCTCACAAGGGGTCGTAGAGACCCAGTACTTC	CASSQGVVETQYF
15	TRBJ2-7	NA	TRBV5-1	NA	TGCGCCAGCAGCTTAGCGGCGCCCAGCCACTACGAGCAGTACTTC	CASSLAAPSHYEQYF
15	TRBJ2-1	NA	TRBV19	TRBD2	TGTGCCAGTAGCGTAGCGGGGGGCTCCTACAATGAGCAGTTCTTC	CASSVAGGSYNEQFF
13	TRBJ1-5	NA	TRBV7-9	NA	TGTGCCAGCAGCCCTCGGGTGGATCAGCCCCAGCATTTT	CASSPRVDQPQHF
14	TRBJ2-2	once	TRBV6-5	TRBD1	TGTGCCAGCCGAATGGACAGGCACACCGGGGAGCTGTTTTTT	CASRMDRHTGELFF
18	TRBJ1-1	NA	TRBV4-2	TRBD1	TGTGCCAGCAGCCCCGACCGGGACAGGGGGCCGGGCTCGACTGAAGCTTTCTTT	CASSPDRDRGPGSTEAFF
13	TRBJ1-1	once	TRBV6-6	NA	TGTGCCAGCAGTTACGTCCAGGGCCCCGAAGCTTTCTTT	CASSYVQGPEAFF
17	TRBJ1-5	NA	TRBV19	NA	TGTGCCAGTAACCCCACTGCAGGTGTTTATAGCAATCAGCCCCAGCATTTT	CASNPTAGVYSNQPQHF
12	TRBJ1-5	once	TRBV19	NA	TGTGCCAGTAGGCGGCACAATCAGCCCCAGCATTTT	CASRRHNQPQHF
15	TRBJ1-3	NA	TRBV13	NA	TGTGCCAGCAGCTCTTGGAGAGACTCTGGAAACACCATATATTTT	CASSSWRDSGNTIYF
17	TRBJ2-3	NA	TRBV5-1	TRBD2	TGCGCCAGCAGCTGGAGGGGTAGCGGGGGGGACACAGATACGCAGTATTTT	CASSWRGSGGDTDTQYF
16	TRBJ1-1	NA	TRBV2	TRBD1	TGTGCCAGCAGTGAAGCTCAGGGGGCTCTGAAAACTGAAGCTTTCTTT	CASSEAQGALKTEAFF
15	TRBJ1-1	few	TRBV27	NA	TGTGCCAGCAGATTAAATGGACGGGGGAACACTGAAGCTTTCTTT	CASRLNGRGNTEAFF
14	TRBJ1-5	once	TRBV27	NA	TGTGCCAGCAGTTACAGTTATAGCAATCAGCCCCAGCATTTT	CASSYSYSNQPQHF
15	TRBJ2-1	NA	TRBV6-5	NA	TGTGCCAGCAGTCGCACACGGAGCTCCTACAATGAGCAGTTCTTC	CASSRTRSSYNEQFF
17	TRBJ2-3	once	TRBV9	TRBD2	TGTGCCAGCAGCTACGCGGCTAGCGGGGGGGACGATGGTACGCAGTATTTT	CASSYAASGGDDGTQYF
16	TRBJ2-2	NA	TRBV19	NA	TGTGCCAGTAGTATGAGAAGAGGGGCCGGGAGCGGGGAGCTGTTTTTT	CASSMRRGAGSGELFF
15	TRBJ2-1	NA	TRBV30	TRBD2	TGTGCCTGGAACGTATGGGGACTAGCGGACAATGAGCAGTTCTTC	CAWNVWGLADNEQFF
14	TRBJ2-1	NA	TRBV25-1	TRBD1	TGTGCCAGCAGTCAGGGGGACGGGATAGATGAGCAGTTCTTC	CASSQGDGIDEQFF